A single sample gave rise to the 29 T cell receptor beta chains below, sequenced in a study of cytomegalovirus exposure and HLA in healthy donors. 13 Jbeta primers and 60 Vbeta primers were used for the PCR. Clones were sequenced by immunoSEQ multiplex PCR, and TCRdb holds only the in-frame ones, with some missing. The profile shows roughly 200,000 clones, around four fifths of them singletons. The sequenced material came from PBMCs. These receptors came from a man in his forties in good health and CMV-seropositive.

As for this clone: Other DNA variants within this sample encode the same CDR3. The CDR3 coding sequence is TGCAGCGTGGGGACAGGCTCCAACTATGGCTACACCTTC. This gives the protein CSVGTGSNYGYTF. J is TRBJ1-2 and V is TRBV29-1; TRBD1 aligns across 8 bases. Per the germline V gene, CDR1 is SQVTM and CDR2 is ANQGSEA. This CDR3 region has 13 residues. V lost 6 bases and J lost 2; bases outside the gene matches: 5.

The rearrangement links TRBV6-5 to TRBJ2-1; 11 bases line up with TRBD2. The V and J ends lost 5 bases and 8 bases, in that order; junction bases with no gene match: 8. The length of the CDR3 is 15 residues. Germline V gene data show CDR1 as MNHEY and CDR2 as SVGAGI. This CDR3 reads CASSPTSGRQDEQFF. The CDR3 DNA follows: TGTGCCAGCAGTCCCACTAGCGGGAGACAGGATGAGCAGTTCTTC.

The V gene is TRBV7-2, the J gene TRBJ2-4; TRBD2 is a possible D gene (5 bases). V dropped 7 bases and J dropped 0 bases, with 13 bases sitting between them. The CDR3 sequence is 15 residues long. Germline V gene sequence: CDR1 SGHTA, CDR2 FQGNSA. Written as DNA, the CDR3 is TGTGCCAGCATCCTAGACTACTTAGCCAAAAACATTCAGTACTTC. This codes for CASILDYLAKNIQYF.

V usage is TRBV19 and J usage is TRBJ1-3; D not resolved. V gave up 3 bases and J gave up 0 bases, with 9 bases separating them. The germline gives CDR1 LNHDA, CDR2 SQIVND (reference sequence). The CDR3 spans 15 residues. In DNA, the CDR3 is TGTGCCAGTAGTATCGGCGGCGCCTCTGGAAACACCATATATTTT. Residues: CASSIGGASGNTIYF.

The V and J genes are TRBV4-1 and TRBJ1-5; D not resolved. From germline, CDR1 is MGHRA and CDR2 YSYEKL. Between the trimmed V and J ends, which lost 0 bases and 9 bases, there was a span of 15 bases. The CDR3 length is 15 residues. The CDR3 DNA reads TGCGCCAGCAGCCAAGATGCGACTGCGCGGAGGCCCCAGCATTTT. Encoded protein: CASSQDATARRPQHF.

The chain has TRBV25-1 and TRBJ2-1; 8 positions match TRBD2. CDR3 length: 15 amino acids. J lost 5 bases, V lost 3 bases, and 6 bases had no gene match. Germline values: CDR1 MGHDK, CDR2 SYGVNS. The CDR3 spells CASSDPGRADNEQFF. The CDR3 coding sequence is TGTGCCAGCAGTGACCCCGGGAGGGCCGACAATGAGCAGTTCTTC.

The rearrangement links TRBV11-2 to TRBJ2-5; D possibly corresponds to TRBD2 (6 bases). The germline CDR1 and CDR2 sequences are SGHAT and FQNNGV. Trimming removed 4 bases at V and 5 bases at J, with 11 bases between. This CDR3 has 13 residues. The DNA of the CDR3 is TGTGCCAGCAGCTCCAGACTAGTTGAGACCCAGTACTTC. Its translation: CASSSRLVETQYF.

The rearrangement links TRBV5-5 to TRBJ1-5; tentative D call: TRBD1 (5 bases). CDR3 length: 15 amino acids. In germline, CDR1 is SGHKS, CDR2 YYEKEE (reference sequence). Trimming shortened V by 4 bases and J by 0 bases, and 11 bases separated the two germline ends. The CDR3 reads CASSVGLSSNQPQHF. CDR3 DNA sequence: TGTGCCAGCAGCGTGGGACTTAGTAGCAATCAGCCCCAGCATTTT. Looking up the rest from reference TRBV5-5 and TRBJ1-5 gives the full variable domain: DAGVTQSPTHLIKTRGQQVTLRCSPISGHKSVSWYQQVLGQGPQFIFQYYEKEERGRGNFPDRFSARQFPNYSSELNVNALLLGDSALYLCASSVGLSSNQPQHFGDGTRLSIL.

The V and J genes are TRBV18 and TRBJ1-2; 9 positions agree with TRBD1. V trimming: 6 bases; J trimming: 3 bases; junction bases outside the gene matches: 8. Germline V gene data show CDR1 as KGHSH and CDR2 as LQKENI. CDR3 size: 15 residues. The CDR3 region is CASSPGTGTDYGYTF. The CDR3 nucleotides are TGTGCCAGCTCCCCCGGGACAGGGACTGACTATGGCTACACCTTC. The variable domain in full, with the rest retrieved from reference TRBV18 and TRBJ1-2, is NAGVMQNPRHLVRRRGQEARLRCSPMKGHSHVYWYRQLPEEGLKFMVYLQKENIIDESGMPKERFSAEFPKEGPSILRIQQVVRGDSAAYFCASSPGTGTDYGYTFGSGTRLTVV.

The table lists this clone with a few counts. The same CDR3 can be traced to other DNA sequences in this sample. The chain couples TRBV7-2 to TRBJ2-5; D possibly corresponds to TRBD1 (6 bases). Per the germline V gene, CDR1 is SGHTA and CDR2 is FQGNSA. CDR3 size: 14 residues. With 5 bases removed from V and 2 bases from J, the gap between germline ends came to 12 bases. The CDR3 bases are TGTGCCAGCAGCCCAGGACAGAGACAAGAGACCCAGTACTTC. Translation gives CASSPGQRQETQYF.

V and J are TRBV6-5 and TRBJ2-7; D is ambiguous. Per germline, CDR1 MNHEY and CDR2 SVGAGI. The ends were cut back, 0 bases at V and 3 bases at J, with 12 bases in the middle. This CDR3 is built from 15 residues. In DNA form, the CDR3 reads TGTGCCAGCAGTTACTCCCCCAGTTCAGGCTACGAGCAGTACTTC. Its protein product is CASSYSPSSGYEQYF.

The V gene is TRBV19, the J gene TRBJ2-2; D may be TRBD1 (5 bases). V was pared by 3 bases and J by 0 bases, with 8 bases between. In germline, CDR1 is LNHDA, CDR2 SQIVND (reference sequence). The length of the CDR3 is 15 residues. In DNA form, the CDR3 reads TGTGCCAGTAGTATGTCGACAGCGAACACCGGGGAGCTGTTTTTT. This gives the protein CASSMSTANTGELFF.

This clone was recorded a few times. The CDR3 DNA reads TGCGCCAGCAGCTCTGGGCCCAGCGGGCGGAATGAGCAGTTCTTC. This translates into CASSSGPSGRNEQFF. The gene calls are TRBV5-1 and TRBJ2-1, with TRBD2 as a possible D gene (6 bases). The germline V gene has CDR1 SGHRS and CDR2 YFSETQ. V was shortened by 3 bases and J by 7 bases, with 17 bases between the two germline ends. There are 15 residues in the CDR3.

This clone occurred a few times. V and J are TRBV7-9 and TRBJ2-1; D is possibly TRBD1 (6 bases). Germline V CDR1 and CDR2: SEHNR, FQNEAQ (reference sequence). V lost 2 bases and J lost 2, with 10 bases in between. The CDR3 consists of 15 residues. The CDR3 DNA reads TGTGCCAGCAGCTTATTAACAGGGCCCTACAATGAGCAGTTCTTC. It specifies CASSLLTGPYNEQFF.

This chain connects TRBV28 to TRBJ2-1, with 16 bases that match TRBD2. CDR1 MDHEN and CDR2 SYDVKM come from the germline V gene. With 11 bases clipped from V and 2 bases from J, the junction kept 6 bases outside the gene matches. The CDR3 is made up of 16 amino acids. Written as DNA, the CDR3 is TGTGCCGTTTCCGGGACTAGCGGGAGGGCCTACAATGAGCAGTTCTTC. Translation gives CAVSGTSGRAYNEQFF.

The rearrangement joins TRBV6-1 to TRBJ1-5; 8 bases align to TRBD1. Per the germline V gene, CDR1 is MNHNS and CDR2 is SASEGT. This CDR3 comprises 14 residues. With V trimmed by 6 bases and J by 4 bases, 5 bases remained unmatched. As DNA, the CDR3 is TGTGCCAGCAGCGGAACAGGGGGTAATCAGCCCCAGCATTTT. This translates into CASSGTGGNQPQHF.

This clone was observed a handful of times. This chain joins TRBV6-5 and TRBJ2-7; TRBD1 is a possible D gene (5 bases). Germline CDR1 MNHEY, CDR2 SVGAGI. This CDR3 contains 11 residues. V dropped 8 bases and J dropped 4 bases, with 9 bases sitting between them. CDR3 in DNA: TGTGCCAGCGGGGCGTGGTACGAGCAGTACTTC. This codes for CASGAWYEQYF.

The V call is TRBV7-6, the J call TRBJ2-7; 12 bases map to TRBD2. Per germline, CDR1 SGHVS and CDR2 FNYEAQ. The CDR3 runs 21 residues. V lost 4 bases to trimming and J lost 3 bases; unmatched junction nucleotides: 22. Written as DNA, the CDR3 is TGTGCCAGCAGCTCGGAGGTTCGTATGCTAGCGGGAGGGCTTCAAGACTACGAGCAGTACTTC. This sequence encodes CASSSEVRMLAGGLQDYEQYF.

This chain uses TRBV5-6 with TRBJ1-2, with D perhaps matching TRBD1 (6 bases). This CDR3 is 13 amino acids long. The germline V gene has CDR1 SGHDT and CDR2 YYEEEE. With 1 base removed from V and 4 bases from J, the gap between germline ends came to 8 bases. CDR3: CASSLQGRYGYTF. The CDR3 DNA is TGTGCCAGCAGCTTGCAGGGGCGCTATGGCTACACCTTC.

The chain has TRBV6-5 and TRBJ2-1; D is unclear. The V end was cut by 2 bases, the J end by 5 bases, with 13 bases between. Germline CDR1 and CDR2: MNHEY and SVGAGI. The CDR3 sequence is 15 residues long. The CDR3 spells CASSYLQSPNNEQFF. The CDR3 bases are TGTGCCAGCAGTTACCTCCAGTCCCCCAACAATGAGCAGTTCTTC.

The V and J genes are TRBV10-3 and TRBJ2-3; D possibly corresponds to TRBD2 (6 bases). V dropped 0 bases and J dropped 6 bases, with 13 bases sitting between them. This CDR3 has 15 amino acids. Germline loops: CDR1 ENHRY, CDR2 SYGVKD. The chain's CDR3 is CAISESTRGKDTQYF. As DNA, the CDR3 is TGTGCCATCAGTGAGTCGACCCGGGGGAAGGATACGCAGTATTTT.

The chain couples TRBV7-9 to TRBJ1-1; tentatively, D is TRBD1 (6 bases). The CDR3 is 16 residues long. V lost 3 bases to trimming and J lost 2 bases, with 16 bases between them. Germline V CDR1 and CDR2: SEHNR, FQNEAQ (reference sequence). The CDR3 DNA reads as TGTGCCAGCAGCTTCCCAGGGGTTGGGCCCAACACTGAAGCTTTCTTT. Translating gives CASSFPGVGPNTEAFF.

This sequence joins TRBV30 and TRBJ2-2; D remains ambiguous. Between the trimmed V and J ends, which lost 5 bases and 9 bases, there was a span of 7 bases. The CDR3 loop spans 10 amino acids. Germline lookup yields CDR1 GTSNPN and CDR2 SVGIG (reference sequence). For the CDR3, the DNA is TGTGCCTGGGGAGAACGGGAGCTGTTTTTT. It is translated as CAWGERELFF.

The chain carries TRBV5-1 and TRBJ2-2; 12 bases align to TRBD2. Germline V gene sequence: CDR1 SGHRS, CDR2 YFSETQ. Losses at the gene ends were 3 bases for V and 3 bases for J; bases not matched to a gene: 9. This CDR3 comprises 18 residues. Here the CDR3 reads CASSSQKTSGRHTGELFF. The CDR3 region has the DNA TGCGCCAGCAGCTCCCAAAAAACTAGCGGGAGGCACACCGGGGAGCTGTTTTTT.

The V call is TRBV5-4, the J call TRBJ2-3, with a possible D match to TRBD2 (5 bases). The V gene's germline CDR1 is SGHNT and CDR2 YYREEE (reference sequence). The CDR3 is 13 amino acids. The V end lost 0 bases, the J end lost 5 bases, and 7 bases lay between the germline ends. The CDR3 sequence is CASSLGGQDTQYF. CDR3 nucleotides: TGTGCCAGCAGCTTGGGAGGGCAAGATACGCAGTATTTT.

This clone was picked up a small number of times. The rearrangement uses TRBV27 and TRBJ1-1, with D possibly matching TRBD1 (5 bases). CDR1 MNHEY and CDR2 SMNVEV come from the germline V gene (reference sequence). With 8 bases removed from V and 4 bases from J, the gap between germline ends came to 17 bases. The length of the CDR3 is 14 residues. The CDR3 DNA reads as TGTGCCAGCTGGAAGGCCCAGGGTGGCACTGAAGCTTTCTTT. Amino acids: CASWKAQGGTEAFF.

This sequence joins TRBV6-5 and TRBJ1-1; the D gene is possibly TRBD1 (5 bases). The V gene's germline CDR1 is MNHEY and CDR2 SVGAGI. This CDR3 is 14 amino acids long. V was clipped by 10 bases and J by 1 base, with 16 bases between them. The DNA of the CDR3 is TGTGCCACCGAAAAAGAAACAGGGAACACTGAAGCTTTCTTT. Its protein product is CATEKETGNTEAFF.

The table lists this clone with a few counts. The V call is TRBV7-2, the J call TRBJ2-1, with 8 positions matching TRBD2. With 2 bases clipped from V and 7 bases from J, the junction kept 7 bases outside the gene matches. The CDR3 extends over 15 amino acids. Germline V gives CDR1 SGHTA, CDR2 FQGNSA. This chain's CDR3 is CASSLTGGPGNEQFF. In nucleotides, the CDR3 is TGTGCCAGCAGCTTAACGGGAGGGCCGGGGAATGAGCAGTTCTTC.

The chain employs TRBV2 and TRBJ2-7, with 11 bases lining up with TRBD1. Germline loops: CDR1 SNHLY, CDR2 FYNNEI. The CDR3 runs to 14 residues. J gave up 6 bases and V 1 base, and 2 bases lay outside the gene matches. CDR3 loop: CASSEEGQGVEQYF. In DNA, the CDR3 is TGTGCCAGCAGTGAAGAGGGACAGGGGGTCGAGCAGTACTTC.